This section outlines one T cell receptor beta chain sequence together with its context. Its antigen is as yet unknown. This entry belongs to a study of T cell responses to AZD1222 COVID-19 vaccine. Assay: immunoSEQ multiplex PCR; the TCRdb copy retains only in-frame clones and omits some. Seen here are about 130,000 clones, 93% observed once, and the top ten hold 4.5% to 5.5%. Findings of the study overall: Recipients of AZD1222 seropositive at baseline numbered only six or seven.

The V end was cut by 6 bases, the J end by 3 bases, with 14 bases between. Germline CDR1 and CDR2: SNHLY and FYNNEI. The CDR3 has 14 amino acids. The sequence was obtained from an adult in good health. The rearrangement links TRBV2 to TRBJ1-2; TRBD1 is a possible D gene (6 bases). The sequences come from peripheral blood, collected on day 0 of AZD1222 vaccination. CDR3 in DNA: TGTGCCAGCAGGCCCACAGGGACCTACTATGGCTACACCTTC. Encoded protein: CASRPTGTYYGYTF.